The clone carrying this T cell receptor beta chain was recorded a few times. Its specificity is unknown. 13 Jbeta primers and 60 Vbeta primers were used for the PCR. TCRdb keeps only in-frame clones here, not all; method: immunoSEQ multiplex PCR. Among more than 95,000 clones, about four fifths were seen once, and the ten largest hold 1.8%. This sample is drawn from a study of cytomegalovirus exposure and HLA in healthy donors. Findings and caveats of the study: TCR beta sequences reportedly predicted most subjects' HLA-A and HLA-B alleles accurately.

Germline V gene sequence: CDR1 SGHAT, CDR2 FQNNGV. The CDR3 is 15 amino acids. V was shortened by 7 bases and J by 7 bases, with 19 bases between the two germline ends. The genes are TRBV11-2 and TRBJ1-4; no clear D gene. The clonotype originates from a man aged 18 to 30 in good health and CMV-seronegative. Sequenced sample: PBMCs. DNA of the CDR3: TGTGCCAGCAACTTCGGGTCGGGTCTTGGTGAAAAACTGTTTTTT. This translates into CASNFGSGLGEKLFF. Variable domain in full (rest from reference TRBV11-2 and TRBJ1-4): EAGVAQSPRYKIIEKRQSVAFWCNPISGHATLYWYQQILGQGPKLLIQFQNNGVVDDSQLPKDRFSAERLKGVDSTLKIQPAKLEDSAVYLCASNFGSGLGEKLFFGSGTQLSVL.